Below are 16 T cell receptor beta chains sequenced from a single sample in a study of CD8+ T cells in alopecia areata. Extraction of RNA preceded its reverse transcription into cDNA, which served as the sequencing template. Assay used: immunoSEQ multiplex PCR; TCRdb lists only in-frame clones, some missing. The repertoire holds 110,000 or so clones, with under 40% as singletons. Sequenced: CD4+ T cells sorted from blood. Receptor source: a human donor with alopecia areata.

This clone was detected a few times. Other DNA sequences from this sample encode an identical CDR3 as well. The chain links TRBV14 to TRBJ1-2; TRBD1 is a possible D gene (5 bases). The ends were cut back, 1 base at V and 7 bases at J, with 13 bases in the middle. The CDR3 has 14 amino acids. CDR1 and CDR2 (germline): SGHDN, FVKESK. The CDR3 sequence: CASSQVGGFGGYTF. CDR3 in DNA: TGTGCCAGCAGCCAAGTCGGGGGGTTCGGTGGCTACACCTTC.

This clone was seen a handful of times. CDR3 sequence reads: CASSFQAGRAGELFF. The CDR3, as DNA: TGTGCCAGCAGCTTTCAGGCAGGACGAGCCGGGGAGCTGTTTTTT. The gene calls are TRBV7-2 and TRBJ2-2; unclear D gene. Deletions cut 3 bases from V and 6 bases from J, with 14 bases between. The CDR3 has 15 amino acids. CDR1 SGHTA and CDR2 FQGNSA come from the germline V gene.

The rearrangement uses TRBV29-1 and TRBJ2-2; D might be TRBD2 (5 bases). This CDR3 region has 14 residues. The germline V gene has CDR1 SQVTM and CDR2 ANQGSEA. V lost 4 bases, J lost 1 base, and 10 bases lay in between. In DNA, the CDR3 is TGCAGCGTTGGTTCTAGCAGGAACACCGGGGAGCTGTTTTTT. It yields the protein CSVGSSRNTGELFF.

As regards this clone: Distinct nucleotide sequences in the sample also encode this CDR3. This sequence joins TRBV28 and TRBJ2-5; D unclear. The CDR3 length is 13 residues. Trimming stripped 6 bases from V and 5 bases from J, with 13 bases between. Looked up from germline, CDR1 is MDHEN and CDR2 is SYDVKM. CDR3 sequence reads: CASSPDGGETQYF. CDR3 nucleotide sequence: TGTGCCAGCAGCCCGGATGGCGGTGAGACCCAGTACTTC.

This clone was detected only a few times. The rearrangement links TRBV4-3 to TRBJ2-3; 11 nucleotides align to TRBD2. V was clipped by 0 bases and J by 0 bases; unmatched bases: 14. From germline, CDR1 is LGHNA and CDR2 YSLEER. The CDR3 length is 21 residues. The DNA of the CDR3 is TGCGCCAGCAGCCAAGAACCAGCTAGCGGGGGGTACCATTCTAGCACAGATACGCAGTATTTT. Residues: CASSQEPASGGYHSSTDTQYF.

This clone was seen more than once but under ten times. The chain combines TRBV19 with TRBJ2-7; tentative D call: TRBD1 (6 bases). The germline V gene has CDR1 LNHDA and CDR2 SQIVND (reference sequence). V lost 5 bases and J 3 bases, leaving 17 bases between the germline ends. This CDR3 is built from 15 residues. This CDR3 reads CASSLDRPRVYEQYF. CDR3 nucleotide sequence: TGTGCCAGTAGTCTTGACAGGCCGCGAGTCTACGAGCAGTACTTC.

This clone was picked up a small number of times. V and J are TRBV29-1 and TRBJ2-2; a possible D gene is TRBD2 (5 bases). Trimming left V 4 bases short and J 5 bases short, with 8 bases between. Germline CDR1 and CDR2: SQVTM and ANQGSEA. The CDR3 runs to 12 residues. The CDR3 sequence: CSVVGETGELFF. CDR3 nucleotide sequence: TGCAGCGTTGTTGGGGAGACCGGGGAGCTGTTTTTT.

V usage is TRBV28 and J usage is TRBJ2-5; 8 bases map to TRBD2. The CDR3 sequence is 15 residues long. J was trimmed by 1 base and V by 5 bases; bases with no gene match: 6. Germline loops: CDR1 MDHEN, CDR2 SYDVKM. CDR3 protein: CASSLLAGSQETQYF. CDR3 DNA: TGTGCCAGCAGTCTATTAGCGGGGAGCCAAGAGACCCAGTACTTC.

J is TRBJ2-7 and V is TRBV7-2; 7 nucleotides line up with TRBD1. The CDR3 is 18 residues long. Germline lookup yields CDR1 SGHTA and CDR2 FQGNSA. Trimming removed 4 bases from V and 3 bases from J; junction bases left unmatched: 18. CDR3 sequence reads: CASSSSLSHRDSNYEQYF. The CDR3, as DNA: TGTGCCAGCAGCTCTTCACTCTCCCACCGGGACAGCAACTACGAGCAGTACTTC.

This rearrangement joins TRBV23-1 to TRBJ2-1; 7 nucleotides align to TRBD1. TRBV23-1 is annotated as an ORF whose role is uncertain. The CDR3 totals 17 residues. V trimming: 5 bases; J trimming: 4 bases; junction bases outside the gene matches: 14. The CDR3 region has the DNA TGCGCCAGCAGTACTATTTACAGGGGCCAAGGTTACAATGAGCAGTTCTTC. Protein sequence: CASSTIYRGQGYNEQFF.

The gene calls are TRBV9 and TRBJ2-3, with D possibly TRBD2 on 6 matching bases. Germline CDR1 and CDR2: SGDLS and YYNGEE. Trimming left V 4 bases short and J 4 bases short, with 10 bases between. CDR3 size: 13 residues. CDR3 sequence: CASSHGEADTQYF. The DNA of the CDR3 is TGTGCCAGCAGCCACGGGGAGGCAGATACGCAGTATTTT.

This clone was recorded a few times. This chain links TRBV7-2 with TRBJ2-6; TRBD1 is a possible D gene (6 bases). The germline CDR1 and CDR2 sequences are SGHTA and FQGNSA. The CDR3 runs to 15 residues. The germline V and J ends were trimmed by 5 bases and 0 bases, with 8 bases remaining between them. The CDR3 region is CASSRDNSGANVLTF. The CDR3 DNA is TGTGCCAGCAGCAGGGACAACTCTGGGGCCAACGTCCTGACTTTC.

The chain employs TRBV7-9 and TRBJ2-5; D gene ambiguous. The CDR3 covers 10 residues. Germline assignment: CDR1 SEHNR and CDR2 FQNEAQ (reference sequence). The ends were cut back, 9 bases at V and 7 bases at J, with 9 bases in the middle. CDR3 sequence (DNA): TGTGCCAGGGGCTCTTCGACCCAGTACTTC. Translating gives CARGSSTQYF.

This clone was counted between two and nine times. V gene TRBV5-1 combines with J gene TRBJ2-1; D might be TRBD1 (6 bases). The V and J ends lost 0 bases and 14 bases respectively, with 12 bases between them. The CDR3 covers 12 residues. CDR1 is SGHRS and CDR2 is YFSETQ in the germline V gene. CDR3 region: CASSLGRGSKFF. In nucleotides, the CDR3 is TGCGCCAGCAGCTTGGGCAGGGGATCTAAGTTCTTC.

This clone came up a few times. The gene calls are TRBV18 and TRBJ1-1, with no clear D. Germline loops: CDR1 KGHSH, CDR2 LQKENI. The length of the CDR3 is 13 residues. V gave up 1 base and J gave up 5 bases, with 8 bases separating them. CDR3 sequence: CASSPRGQTEAFF. CDR3 sequence (DNA): TGTGCCAGCTCACCACGAGGCCAGACTGAAGCTTTCTTT.

The rearrangement links TRBV19 to TRBJ1-1; the D is unclear. V was shortened by 6 bases and J by 4 bases, with 9 bases between the two germline ends. CDR1 LNHDA and CDR2 SQIVND come from the germline V gene (reference sequence). There are 12 residues in the CDR3. Here the CDR3 DNA reads TGTGCCAGTAGAACAGACCGCACTGAAGCTTTCTTT. This translates into CASRTDRTEAFF.